This entry lists 26 T cell receptor beta chains sequenced from one sample in a study of OX40 agonist ivuxolimab in advanced cancers. The repertoire was sequenced with immunoSEQ multiplex PCR; TCRdb's copy has only in-frame clones and lacks some. In the table there are tens of thousands of clones, roughly 84% of which are singletons. Source: CD4+ or CD8+ T cells sorted from blood, taken in a trial of the OX40 agonist ivuxolimab. The receptor source for this set is an adult with an advanced solid tumor such as melanoma, head and neck, liver or kidney cancer.

The chain couples TRBV5-8 to TRBJ2-1; D not resolved. Germline V gives CDR1 SGHTS, CDR2 YDEGEE. Trimming removed 2 bases at V and 10 bases at J, with 7 bases between. The CDR3 spans 11 residues. The CDR3 DNA reads TGTGCCAGCAGCTTAACGGCGGAGCAGTTCTTC. Translating it yields CASSLTAEQFF.

This clone has a single count. In nucleotides, the CDR3 is TGTGCCAGCAGCTTGGTACGAAGCGGGGGGGCGAATGAGCAGTTCTTC. The encoded protein is CASSLVRSGGANEQFF. This rearrangement joins TRBV5-6 to TRBJ2-1; 10 nucleotides align to TRBD2. Germline CDR1 SGHDT, CDR2 YYEEEE. CDR3 length equals 16 residues. J was trimmed by 7 bases and V by 0 bases; bases with no gene match: 7.

The count of this clone is one. The CDR3 region has the DNA TGTGCCTGGACAGGGTCTGGGAACACCGGGGAGCTGTTTTTT. It specifies CAWTGSGNTGELFF. V and J are TRBV30 and TRBJ2-2; possible D gene TRBD1, 5 bases. V lost 4 bases and J lost 1, with 10 bases in between. In germline, CDR1 is GTSNPN, CDR2 SVGIG (reference sequence). CDR3 length: 14 amino acids. Filled out from reference TRBV30 and TRBJ2-2, the complete variable domain reads SQTIHQWPATLVQPVGSPLSLECTVEGTSNPNLYWYRQAAGRGLQLLFYSVGIGQISSEVPQNLSASRPQDRQFILSSKKLLLSDSGFYLCAWTGSGNTGELFFGEGSRLTVL.

The CDR3 is CASSVGEETQYF. The DNA for the CDR3 is TGTGCCAGCAGCGTTGGAGAAGAGACCCAGTACTTC. The chain combines TRBV9 with TRBJ2-5; D gene unclear. The V end lost 2 bases, the J end lost 3 bases, and 5 bases lay between the germline ends. The germline gives CDR1 SGDLS, CDR2 YYNGEE. The CDR3 is 12 amino acids.

J is TRBJ1-1 and V is TRBV6-5; possibly TRBD1 for D (5 bases). The CDR3 contains 14 residues. CDR1 is MNHEY, CDR2 SVGAGI, per germline. With 2 bases removed from V and 4 bases from J, the gap between germline ends came to 11 bases. CDR3 amino acids: CASSYGREGTEAFF. The CDR3 DNA is TGTGCCAGCAGTTACGGCAGGGAGGGCACTGAAGCTTTCTTT.

The chain is built from TRBV15 and TRBJ1-2, with TRBD1 matching 9 bases. V shed 5 bases, J shed 4 bases, and the junction held 5 bases outside the gene matches. The length of the CDR3 is 14 residues. Germline V gives CDR1 LNHNV, CDR2 YYDKDF (reference sequence). The DNA for the CDR3 is TGTGCCACCAGCGGGGACAGGGCGGGCTATGGCTACACCTTC. Translation gives CATSGDRAGYGYTF.

V gene TRBV9 combines with J gene TRBJ1-5; TRBD1 matches 7 bases. Germline assignment: CDR1 SGDLS and CDR2 YYNGEE. The CDR3 covers 18 residues. Unmatched junction bases numbered 16, after V lost 6 bases and J lost 1 base. The CDR3 DNA reads TGTGCCAGCAAAAACTCAAAAAACAGGGGCGTAAGCAATCAGCCCCAGCATTTT. The encoded protein is CASKNSKNRGVSNQPQHF.

This chain uses TRBV6-5 with TRBJ1-3; 9 bases match TRBD1. Germline V gene lookup returns CDR1 MNHEY and CDR2 SVGAGI. Trimming took 10 bases from V and 4 from J; bases not matched to a gene: 8. The CDR3 length is 14 residues. The CDR3 here is CATTQGASGNTIYF. The CDR3 DNA is TGTGCCACCACACAGGGGGCGTCGGGAAACACCATATATTTT.

The chain has TRBV4-2 and TRBJ1-6; D gene ambiguous. V shed 0 bases and J shed 7 bases, with 10 bases lying between them. CDR1 is LGHNA and CDR2 is YNFKEQ in the germline V gene. The CDR3 spans 15 residues. CDR3 amino acids: CASSQDFRGNSPLHF. CDR3 DNA sequence: TGTGCCAGCAGCCAAGATTTCCGGGGAAATTCACCCCTCCACTTT.

The chain has TRBV6-5 and TRBJ1-4; TRBD1 aligns across 7 bases. V dropped 11 bases and J dropped 7; count of bases not matched to a gene: 7. Germline loops: CDR1 MNHEY, CDR2 SVGAGI. This CDR3 spans 12 amino acids. The CDR3 sequence: CALRGEGEKLFF. The CDR3 bases are TGTGCCCTCAGGGGGGAGGGTGAAAAACTGTTTTTT.

The genes are TRBV11-2 and TRBJ2-5; no definite D call. V shed 2 bases and J shed 4 bases, with 11 bases lying between them. This CDR3 has 14 amino acids. Per germline, CDR1 SGHAT and CDR2 FQNNGV. As DNA, the CDR3 is TGTGCCAGCAGCTTAAACACGGTCGGAGAGACCCAGTACTTC. It yields the protein CASSLNTVGETQYF.

In DNA form, the CDR3 reads TGTGCCAGCTCACCACCGGGGAGGGGACTTACGTCCTACGAGCAGTACTTC. This sequence encodes CASSPPGRGLTSYEQYF. V gene TRBV18 combines with J gene TRBJ2-7; 7 bases are a match to TRBD2. Germline V CDR1 and CDR2: KGHSH, LQKENI. The CDR3 runs to 17 residues. V dropped 0 bases and J dropped 1; count of bases not matched to a gene: 9.

This clone was observed a single time. V usage is TRBV11-3 and J usage is TRBJ2-1, with D possibly matching TRBD2 (7 bases). From germline, CDR1 is SGHNT and CDR2 YENEEA. The CDR3 totals 15 residues. Trimming shortened V by 5 bases and J by 4 bases, and 15 bases separated the two germline ends. CDR3 region: CASSTRGAYYNEQFF. In nucleotides, the CDR3 is TGTGCCAGCAGCACCCGGGGGGCATATTACAATGAGCAGTTCTTC. The entire variable domain, with the rest obtained from reference TRBV11-3 and TRBJ2-1, is as follows: EAGVVQSPRYKIIEKKQPVAFWCNPISGHNTLYWYLQNLGQGPELLIRYENEEAVDDSQLPKDRFSAERLKGVDSTLKIQPAELGDSAVYLCASSTRGAYYNEQFFGPGTRLTVL.

The chain uses TRBV27 and TRBJ2-1, with D perhaps matching TRBD2 (6 bases). V lost 0 bases and J lost 1, with 16 bases in between. This CDR3 has 18 amino acids. Germline-derived CDR1 and CDR2 are MNHEY and SMNVEV (reference sequence). Written as DNA, the CDR3 is TGTGCCAGCAGTTTATCGGGGAGGAGGTCCCCTTCCTACAATGAGCAGTTCTTC. Amino acid sequence: CASSLSGRRSPSYNEQFF.

The V call is TRBV10-3, the J call TRBJ1-1; TRBD1 matches 7 bases. With V trimmed by 6 bases and J by 0 bases, 10 bases remained unmatched. CDR3 length: 16 amino acids. Germline V lookup: CDR1 ENHRY, CDR2 SYGVKD. The CDR3 region has the DNA TGTGCCATCAGCGGGGACAGTTCTGCACTGAACACTGAAGCTTTCTTT. Its translation is CAISGDSSALNTEAFF.

The genes are TRBV10-3 and TRBJ1-1; D perhaps matches TRBD1 (5 bases). CDR1 and CDR2 (germline): ENHRY, SYGVKD. The CDR3 runs 14 residues. Trimming shortened V by 5 bases and J by 0 bases, and 10 bases separated the two germline ends. The CDR3 loop is CAISPGRMNTEAFF. In DNA, the CDR3 is TGTGCCATCAGTCCGGGACGCATGAACACTGAAGCTTTCTTT.

This rearrangement joins TRBV4-1 to TRBJ2-4, with TRBD1 as a possible D gene (6 bases). The CDR3 has 15 amino acids. Per the germline V gene, CDR1 is MGHRA and CDR2 is YSYEKL. The V and J ends lost 0 bases and 7 bases respectively, with 13 bases between them. This chain's CDR3 is CASSQDLDSINIQYF. The CDR3 DNA sequence: TGCGCCAGCAGCCAAGATCTGGACAGTATTAACATTCAGTACTTC.

The chain is built from TRBV7-9 and TRBJ1-1; no reliable D call. Trimming removed 5 bases from V and 0 bases from J, with 7 bases in between. Germline-derived CDR1 and CDR2 are SEHNR and FQNEAQ (reference sequence). The CDR3 extends over 13 amino acids. The CDR3 DNA sequence: TGTGCCAGCAGCCCCAACATGAACACTGAAGCTTTCTTT. As protein: CASSPNMNTEAFF.

The rearrangement links TRBV7-9 to TRBJ1-3, with D perhaps TRBD1 (6 bases). This CDR3 has 18 residues. In germline, CDR1 is SEHNR, CDR2 FQNEAQ (reference sequence). V dropped 0 bases and J dropped 2 bases, with 17 bases sitting between them. Here the CDR3 reads CASSLASFGTGPGNTIYF. CDR3 in DNA: TGTGCCAGCAGCTTAGCTTCTTTCGGTACAGGGCCTGGAAACACCATATATTTT.

The V and J genes are TRBV7-2 and TRBJ2-7; a possible D gene is TRBD2 (5 bases). Germline-derived CDR1 and CDR2 are SGHTA and FQGNSA. V lost 5 bases to trimming and J lost 0 bases, with 11 bases between them. The CDR3 has 14 residues. The chain's CDR3 is CASSKDFSSYEQYF. The CDR3 coding sequence is TGTGCCAGCAGCAAGGACTTTAGCTCCTACGAGCAGTACTTC.

This rearrangement joins TRBV19 to TRBJ2-3; 7 nucleotides line up with TRBD2. V gave up 7 bases and J gave up 2 bases; unmatched junction bases: 6. CDR3 length: 14 residues. Germline V gene data show CDR1 as LNHDA and CDR2 as SQIVND (reference sequence). The CDR3 nucleotides are TGTGCCAGTAATCCGGGGGGAGCCACAGATACGCAGTATTTT. Translation gives CASNPGGATDTQYF.

V gene TRBV27 combines with J gene TRBJ2-7; 9 bases fit TRBD1. V shed 7 bases, J shed 6 bases, and the junction held 13 bases outside the gene matches. Germline assignment: CDR1 MNHEY and CDR2 SMNVEV (reference sequence). This CDR3 is built from 15 residues. CDR3 amino acids: CASTPHRDRESEQYF. The DNA for the CDR3 is TGTGCCAGCACTCCCCATCGGGACAGGGAAAGCGAGCAGTACTTC.

This chain uses TRBV10-3 with TRBJ2-7; no clear D gene. With 0 bases removed from V and 7 bases from J, the gap between germline ends came to 4 bases. The CDR3 consists of 11 residues. Germline V gene data show CDR1 as ENHRY and CDR2 as SYGVKD. CDR3 bases: TGTGCCATCAGTGAGTCGGGTGAGCAGTACTTC. It encodes CAISESGEQYF.

The CDR3: CASSWSSGTSGYREQFF. The CDR3 nucleotides are TGTGCCAGCAGCTGGTCATCCGGGACTAGCGGGTATCGTGAGCAGTTCTTC. The genes are TRBV11-2 and TRBJ2-1; 12 bases agree with TRBD2. Germline-derived CDR1 and CDR2 are SGHAT and FQNNGV. The CDR3 loop spans 17 amino acids. Trimming took 4 bases from V and 9 from J; bases not matched to a gene: 13.

This clone showed up just a few times. The chain has TRBV4-2 and TRBJ2-6, with unresolved D. Trimming took 4 bases from V and 11 from J, leaving 12 bases between them. This CDR3 is built from 13 residues. CDR1 and CDR2 from the germline V gene are LGHNA and YNFKEQ. The CDR3: CASSPGPIDVLTF. CDR3 DNA: TGTGCCAGCAGCCCCGGCCCTATAGACGTCCTGACTTTC.

The chain links TRBV19 to TRBJ2-1, with D perhaps matching TRBD2 (6 bases). Germline-derived CDR1 and CDR2 are LNHDA and SQIVND (reference sequence). Trimming stripped 1 base from V and 4 bases from J, with 14 bases between. The CDR3 has 16 amino acids. The CDR3 DNA follows: TGTGCCAGTAGTATAGGGGCCCGGGGGAGATACAATGAGCAGTTCTTC. Amino acids: CASSIGARGRYNEQFF.